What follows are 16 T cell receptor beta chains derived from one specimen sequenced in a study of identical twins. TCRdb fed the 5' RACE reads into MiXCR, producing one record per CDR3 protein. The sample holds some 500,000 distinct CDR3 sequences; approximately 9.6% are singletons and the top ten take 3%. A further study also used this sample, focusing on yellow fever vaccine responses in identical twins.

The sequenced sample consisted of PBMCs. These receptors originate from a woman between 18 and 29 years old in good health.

The CDR3 region has the DNA TGTGCCAGTCTAGCGGGGGCAGGGGAGCAGTTCTTC. Translation gives CASLAGAGEQFF. The chain links TRBV28 to TRBJ2-1; 10 bases line up with TRBD2. Germline V gene sequence: CDR1 MDHEN, CDR2 SYDVKM. The CDR3 consists of 12 residues. The V gene end was trimmed by 9 bases and the J gene end by 10 bases; junction bases not matched to a gene: 6. The whole variable domain, filled in from reference TRBV28 and TRBJ2-1, reads DVKVTQSSRYLVKRTGEKVFLECVQDMDHENMFWYRQDPGLGLRLIYFSYDVKMKEKGDIPEGYSVSREKKERFSLILESASTNQTSMYLCASLAGAGEQFFGPGTRLTVL.

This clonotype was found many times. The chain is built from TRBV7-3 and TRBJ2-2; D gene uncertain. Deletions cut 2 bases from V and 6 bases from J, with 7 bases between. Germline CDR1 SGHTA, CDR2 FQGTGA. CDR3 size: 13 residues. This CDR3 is CASSLLDAGELFF. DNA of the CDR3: TGTGCCAGCAGCTTATTGGACGCCGGGGAGCTGTTTTTT.

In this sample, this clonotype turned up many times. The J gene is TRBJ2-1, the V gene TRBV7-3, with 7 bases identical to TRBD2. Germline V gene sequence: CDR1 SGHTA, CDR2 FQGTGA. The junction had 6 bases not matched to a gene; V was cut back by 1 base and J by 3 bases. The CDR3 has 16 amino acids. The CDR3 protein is CASSLNRRGNYNEQFF. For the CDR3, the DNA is TGTGCCAGCAGCTTAAACCGGCGGGGGAACTACAATGAGCAGTTCTTC.

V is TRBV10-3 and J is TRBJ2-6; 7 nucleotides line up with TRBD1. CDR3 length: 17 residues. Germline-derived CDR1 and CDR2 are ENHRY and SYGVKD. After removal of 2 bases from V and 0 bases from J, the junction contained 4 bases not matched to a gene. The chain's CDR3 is CAISEADRSSGANVLTF. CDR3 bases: TGTGCCATCAGTGAGGCGGACAGGTCCTCTGGGGCCAACGTCCTGACTTTC.

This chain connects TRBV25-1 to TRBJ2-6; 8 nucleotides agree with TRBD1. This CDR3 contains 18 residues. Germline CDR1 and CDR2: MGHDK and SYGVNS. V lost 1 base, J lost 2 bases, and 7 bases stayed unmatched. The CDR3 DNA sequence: TGTGCCAGCAGTGAATCCGGCAGGGGGCGCGCTGGGGCCAACGTCCTGACTTTC. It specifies CASSESGRGRAGANVLTF.

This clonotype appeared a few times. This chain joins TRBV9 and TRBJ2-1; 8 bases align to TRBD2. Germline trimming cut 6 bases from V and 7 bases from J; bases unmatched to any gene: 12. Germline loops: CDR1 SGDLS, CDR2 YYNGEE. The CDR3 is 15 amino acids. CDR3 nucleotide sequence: TGTGCCAGCACGGCATGGGGCGGGGGGTTTAATGAGCAGTTCTTC. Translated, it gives CASTAWGGGFNEQFF.

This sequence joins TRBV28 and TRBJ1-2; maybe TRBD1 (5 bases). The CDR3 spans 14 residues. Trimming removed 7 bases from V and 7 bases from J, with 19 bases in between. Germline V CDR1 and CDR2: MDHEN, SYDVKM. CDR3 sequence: CASTEPGGYGGYTF. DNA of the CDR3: TGTGCCAGCACCGAACCTGGGGGGTATGGTGGCTACACCTTC.

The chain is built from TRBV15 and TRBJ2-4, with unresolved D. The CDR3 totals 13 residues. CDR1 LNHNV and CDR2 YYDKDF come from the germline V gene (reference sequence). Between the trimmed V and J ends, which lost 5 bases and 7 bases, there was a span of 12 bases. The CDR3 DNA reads TGTGCCACCAGCGTGCCGGGCTTGAACATTCAGTACTTC. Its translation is CATSVPGLNIQYF.

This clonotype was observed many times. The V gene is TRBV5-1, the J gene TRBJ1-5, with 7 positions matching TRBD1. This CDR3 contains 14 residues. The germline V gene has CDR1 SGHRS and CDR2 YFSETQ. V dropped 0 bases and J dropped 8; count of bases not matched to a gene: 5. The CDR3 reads CASSLEGAREPQHF. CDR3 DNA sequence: TGCGCCAGCAGCTTGGAGGGGGCGAGGGAGCCCCAGCATTTT.

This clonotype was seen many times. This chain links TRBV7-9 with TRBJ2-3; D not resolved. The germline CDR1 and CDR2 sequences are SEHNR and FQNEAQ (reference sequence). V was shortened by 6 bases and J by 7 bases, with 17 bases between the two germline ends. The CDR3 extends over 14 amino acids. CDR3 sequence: CASRDSTGANTQYF. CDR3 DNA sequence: TGTGCCAGCAGGGATTCTACCGGAGCTAATACGCAGTATTTT.

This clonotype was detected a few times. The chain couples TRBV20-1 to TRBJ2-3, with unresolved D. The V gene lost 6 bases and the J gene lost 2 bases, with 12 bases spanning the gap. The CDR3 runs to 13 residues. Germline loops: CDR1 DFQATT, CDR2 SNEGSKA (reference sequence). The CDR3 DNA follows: TGCAGTGCCGACATTCAAACCACAGATACGCAGTATTTT. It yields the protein CSADIQTTDTQYF.

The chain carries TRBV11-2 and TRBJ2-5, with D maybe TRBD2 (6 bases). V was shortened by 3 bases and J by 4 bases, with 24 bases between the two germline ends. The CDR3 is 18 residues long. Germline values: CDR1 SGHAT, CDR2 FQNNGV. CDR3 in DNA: TGTGCCAGCAGCTTTGGCCGGGACGTCGATTCGGGGGTAGAGACCCAGTACTTC. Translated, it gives CASSFGRDVDSGVETQYF.

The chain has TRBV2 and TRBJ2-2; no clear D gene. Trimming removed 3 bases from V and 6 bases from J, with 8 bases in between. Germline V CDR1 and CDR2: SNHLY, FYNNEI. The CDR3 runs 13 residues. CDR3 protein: CASSDPFPGELFF. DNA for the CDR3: TGTGCCAGCAGTGATCCTTTCCCCGGGGAGCTGTTTTTT.

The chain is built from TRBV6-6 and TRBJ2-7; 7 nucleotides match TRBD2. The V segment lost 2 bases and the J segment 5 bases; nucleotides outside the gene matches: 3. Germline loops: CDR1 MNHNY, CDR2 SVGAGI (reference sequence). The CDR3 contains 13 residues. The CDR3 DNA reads TGTGCCAGCAGTTACACCCGGGGGGACGAGCAGTACTTC. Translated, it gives CASSYTRGDEQYF.

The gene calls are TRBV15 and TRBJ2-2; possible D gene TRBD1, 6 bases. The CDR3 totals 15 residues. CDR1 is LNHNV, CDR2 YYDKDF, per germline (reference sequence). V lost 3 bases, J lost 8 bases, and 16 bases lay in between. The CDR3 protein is CATSSRRGVSGELFF. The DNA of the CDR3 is TGTGCCACCAGCAGCCGCAGGGGTGTCTCGGGGGAGCTGTTTTTT. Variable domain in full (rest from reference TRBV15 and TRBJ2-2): DAMVIQNPRYQVTQFGKPVTLSCSQTLNHNVMYWYQQKSSQAPKLLFHYYDKDFNNEADTPDNFQSRRPNTSFCFLDIRSPGLGDTAMYLCATSSRRGVSGELFFGEGSRLTVL.

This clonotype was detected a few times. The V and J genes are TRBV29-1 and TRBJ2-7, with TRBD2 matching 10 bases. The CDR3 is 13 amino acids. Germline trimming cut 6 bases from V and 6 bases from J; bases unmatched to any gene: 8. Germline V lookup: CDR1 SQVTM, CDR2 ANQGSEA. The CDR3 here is CSVIAGGSLEQYF. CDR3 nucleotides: TGCAGCGTAATAGCGGGAGGAAGTCTCGAGCAGTACTTC.